These T cell receptor beta chains were read from a single sample in a study of T cells after yellow fever vaccination. TCRdb called the 5' RACE reads again in MiXCR, with one record for every CDR3 protein. The sample consists of approximately 330,000 distinct CDR3 sequences, under 15% of them appearing once. The sequencing used CD4+ T cells sorted from PBMCs, collected 15 days after the yellow fever booster vaccination. These receptor sequences come from a man between 18 and 29 years old who received the YFV17D yellow fever vaccine. Each CDR3 is given with its conserved first and last residue. Where a row states a size, it is once, few, many or the class of an expanded clone; other rows omit it.

size	V	J	CDR3
-	TRBV20-1	TRBJ2-1	CSARPGQYNEQFF
few	TRBV6-5	TRBJ1-6	CASSTGPHNSPLHF
many	TRBV20-1	TRBJ2-2	CSARDTGTGELFF
-	TRBV24-1	TRBJ2-1	CATSAPRGHEQFF
few	TRBV5-4	TRBJ2-4	CASSNPGLRTKNIQYF
-	TRBV3-1	TRBJ1-2	CASSQETAYGYTF
few	TRBV6-6	TRBJ1-5	CASSYSWGIYQPQHF
few	TRBV5-1	TRBJ2-2	CASSVAAGATTGELFF
-	TRBV6-1	TRBJ1-4	CVSTPDASTNEKLFF
-	TRBV29-1	TRBJ2-2	CSVALNQGAAGELFF
-	TRBV30	TRBJ2-3	CAWTSRGGSDTQYF
few	TRBV4-2	TRBJ1-2	CASSQDTGGRVKGYTF
-	TRBV5-6	TRBJ2-2	CAYGRGSTGELFF
few	TRBV6-6	TRBJ2-5	CASSSQRGETQYF
few	TRBV4-1	TRBJ1-3	CASSQDWSGTIYF
-	TRBV2	TRBJ1-3	CASSEERGGNTIYF
many	TRBV11-2	TRBJ1-5	CASSLAGGVYQPQHF
-	TRBV6-1	TRBJ2-2	CASTQGTGELFF
few	TRBV12-3/TRBV12-4	TRBJ1-1	CASIPRPTGQGAEAFF
-	TRBV5-1	TRBJ2-7	CASSLTGQGVYEQYF
few	TRBV9	TRBJ1-2	CASSGNLGVYGYTF
few	TRBV2	TRBJ1-5	CASSGQGNSGQPQHF
few	TRBV5-5	TRBJ2-5	CASSQRLTSLEETQYF
-	TRBV11-2	TRBJ1-1	CASSLDSGRLGVMNTEAFF
once	TRBV30	TRBJ2-3	CAWSARGALADTQYF
many	TRBV5-1	TRBJ1-6	CASSFSPQGEVNSPLHF
few	TRBV10-1	TRBJ1-5	CASSESMMGRQHF
many	TRBV20-1	TRBJ1-5	CSAVASLNQPQHF
-	TRBV6-5	TRBJ2-4	CASSYRAGLNIQYF
-	TRBV12-3/TRBV12-4	TRBJ2-6	CASSRGTGAGANVLTF
few	TRBV27	TRBJ2-1	CASSLSDRGLNEQFF
-	TRBV7-9	TRBJ2-5	CASSLAARVAETQYF
few	TRBV12-3/TRBV12-4	TRBJ2-1	CASSLHGRSSYNEQFF
-	TRBV14	TRBJ2-7	CASSQVSASEQYF
-	TRBV3-2	TRBJ1-6	CASSWTGTDNSPLHF
-	TRBV12-3/TRBV12-4	TRBJ2-5	CASTPRLAGIETQYF
few	TRBV20-1	TRBJ1-5	CSAQGQGGGQPQHF
-	TRBV7-3	TRBJ2-1	CASSLNSGFGNEQFF
few	TRBV4-2	TRBJ1-6	CASSQEALPAGDSPLHF
-	TRBV5-5	TRBJ1-1	CASSPQTVNTEAFF
few	TRBV20-1	TRBJ2-1	CSARVSGGRAYNEQFF
-	TRBV7-2	TRBJ2-3	CASSTLAGGDTQYF
many	TRBV6-2/TRBV6-3	TRBJ2-4	CASSPNDRENIQYF
-	TRBV6-2/TRBV6-3	TRBJ2-1	CASSPRVGEQFF
-	TRBV2	TRBJ1-2	CASSELRGAQGYTF
few	TRBV6-5	TRBJ2-5	CASRTSLAVSTQYF
many	TRBV10-3	TRBJ2-3	CAISRGLAGGRDTQYF
few	TRBV15	TRBJ1-1	CATTLRRDAEAFF